What follows are 20 T cell receptor beta chains derived from one specimen sequenced in a study of blood T cells in healthy people across ages. The authors ran a second PCR of 7 to 11 cycles using a sample-barcoded 5' primer and a J-beta primer mix. TCRdb reanalysed the 5' RACE reads using MiXCR and keeps one entry per CDR3 protein. Found here are 800,000 to 950,000 distinct CDR3 sequences, 35% to 40% of them singletons; the top ten hold roughly 13%. Sequencing was done on a sample of blood. All receptors derive from a man between 18 and 29 years old in good health.

This clonotype was seen a handful of times. V is TRBV12-3 or TRBV12-4 and J is TRBJ1-1, with 7 bases lining up with TRBD1. The CDR3 sequence is 12 residues long. The V gene end was trimmed by 0 bases and the J gene end by 12 bases; junction bases not matched to a gene: 4. The CDR3 is CASSLARTGTFF. CDR3 nucleotides: TGTGCCAGCAGTTTAGCCCGGACAGGTACTTTCTTT.

The genes are TRBV9 and TRBJ2-5; D is unclear. The germline gives CDR1 SGDLS, CDR2 YYNGEE. V was pared by 0 bases and J by 11 bases, with 20 bases between. The CDR3 covers 15 residues. The CDR3 DNA reads as TGTGCCAGCAGCGTAGACGTGACCCCCTACAATGAGCAGTACTTC. Amino acid sequence: CASSVDVTPYNEQYF. The whole variable domain, filled in from reference TRBV9 and TRBJ2-5, reads DSGVTQTPKHLITATGQRVTLRCSPRSGDLSVYWYQQSLDQGLQFLIQYYNGEERAKGNILERFSAQQFPDLHSELNLSSLELGDSALYFCASSVDVTPYNEQYFGPGTRLLVL.

The chain joins TRBV21-1 to TRBJ1-5. TRBV21-1 is classified as a pseudogene. CDR3 length: 11 amino acids. CDR3 in amino acids: CASSIRQPQHF. The CDR3 DNA follows: TGTGCCAGCAGCATTAGGCAGCCCCAGCATTTT.

V and J are TRBV7-9 and TRBJ1-2; D not resolved. Trimming left V 5 bases short and J 0 bases short, with 13 bases between. Germline V gene data show CDR1 as SEHNR and CDR2 as FQNEAQ (reference sequence). The CDR3 runs 15 residues. CDR3 amino acids: CASSPLLGTNYGYTF. CDR3 DNA: TGTGCCAGCAGCCCCCTTTTGGGGACTAACTATGGCTACACCTTC.

The J gene is TRBJ2-1, the V gene TRBV7-6, with D perhaps assigned TRBD1 or TRBD2 (5 bases each). The CDR3 covers 16 residues. Germline CDR1 SGHVS, CDR2 FNYEAQ. The V gene lost 5 bases and the J gene lost 0 bases, with 14 bases spanning the gap. The CDR3 loop reads CASSPGRVPSYNEQFF. CDR3 in DNA: TGTGCCAGCAGCCCGGGGCGGGTCCCCTCCTACAATGAGCAGTTCTTC.

The genes are TRBV20-1 and TRBJ2-5; D is perhaps TRBD1 (6 bases). The end of the DNA aligns better with TRBJ2-7, so the J call may be wrong. CDR1 and CDR2 from the germline V gene are DFQATT and SNEGSKA (reference sequence). This CDR3 has 15 amino acids. The CDR3 bases are TGCAGTGCTAGAGACAATGCACAGGGACCGTACGAGCAGTACTTC. It specifies CSARDNAQGPYEQYF.

The V and J genes are TRBV6-6 and TRBJ2-5; D perhaps matches TRBD1 (6 bases). Trimming pared 2 bases from V and 1 base from J, leaving 8 bases between. Germline V gene lookup returns CDR1 MNHNY and CDR2 SVGAGI (reference sequence). This CDR3 has 14 residues. CDR3 loop: CASSYLTGQETQYF. DNA for the CDR3: TGTGCCAGCAGTTACCTGACAGGCCAAGAGACCCAGTACTTC.

This chain's CDR3 is CASSPRPYSPLHF. The CDR3 coding sequence is TGTGCCAGCAGCCCCCGTCCTTATTCACCCCTCCACTTT. The chain combines TRBV3-1 with TRBJ1-6; D ambiguous. The CDR3 covers 13 residues. V lost 4 bases, J lost 8 bases, and 9 bases lay in between. CDR1 and CDR2 (germline): LGHDT, YNNKEL (reference sequence).

V and J are TRBV2 and TRBJ2-2, with 14 positions matching TRBD2. CDR3 length: 19 amino acids. Looked up from germline, CDR1 is SNHLY and CDR2 is FYNNEI. The junction had 9 bases not matched to a gene; V was cut back by 6 bases and J by 0 bases. DNA of the CDR3: TGTGCCAGCAGATCATCAGGACTAGCGGGGGGCCCGAACACCGGGGAGCTGTTTTTT. It codes for CASRSSGLAGGPNTGELFF. Together with reference TRBV2 and TRBJ2-2, the CDR3 gives the full variable domain: EPEVTQTPSHQVTQMGQEVILRCVPISNHLYFYWYRQILGQKVEFLVSFYNNEISEKSEIFDDQFSVERPDGSNFTLKIRSTKLEDSAMYFCASRSSGLAGGPNTGELFFGEGSRLTVL.

This clonotype was seen a few times. The chain couples TRBV21-1 to TRBJ2-2; the table's D call of TRBD2 was not tested on the DNA. TRBV21-1 is a pseudogene segment. This CDR3 is built from 11 residues. The CDR3 nucleotides are TGTGCCAGCAAGGCGGGCGGGGAGCTGTTTTTT. It is translated as CASKAGGELFF.

The sample holds a few counts of this clonotype. CDR3 in DNA: TGCGCCAGCAGCCAAGACCAGGGTTTATCCTATGGCTACACCTTC. It codes for CASSQDQGLSYGYTF. The rearrangement joins TRBV4-1 to TRBJ1-2; D might be TRBD1 (5 bases). This CDR3 is built from 15 residues. Germline V gives CDR1 MGHRA, CDR2 YSYEKL. V was clipped by 0 bases and J by 4 bases, with 12 bases between them.

A few counts support this clonotype. The chain links TRBV7-9 to TRBJ2-4; no reliable D call. The V end was cut by 5 bases, the J end by 5 bases, with 13 bases between. The CDR3 extends over 14 amino acids. The germline gives CDR1 SEHNR, CDR2 FQNEAQ (reference sequence). The CDR3 spells CASSTPEEQNIQYF. The CDR3 nucleotides are TGTGCCAGCAGCACCCCGGAAGAGCAAAACATTCAGTACTTC.

V gene TRBV28 combines with J gene TRBJ2-4; 10 bases line up with TRBD1. The ends lost 2 bases at V and 2 bases at J; junction bases unmatched: 6. The CDR3 has 17 residues. Germline CDR1 reads MDHEN; CDR2 reads SYDVKM. In DNA form, the CDR3 reads TGTGCCAGCAGTTTAAGAGGACAGGGGGAGACCAAAAACATTCAGTACTTC. Translating gives CASSLRGQGETKNIQYF.

The chain recombines TRBV7-2 with TRBJ2-5, with no clear D. Germline-derived CDR1 and CDR2 are SGHTA and FQGNSA. CDR3 length: 12 residues. Deletions cut 5 bases from V and 11 bases from J, with 15 bases between. The CDR3 DNA reads TGTGCCAGCAGCCTTGCAATGCCGGAGCAGTACTTC. This translates into CASSLAMPEQYF.

This rearrangement joins TRBV6-5 to TRBJ1-2, with TRBD1 matching 7 bases. The CDR3 contains 13 residues. The V and J ends lost 4 bases and 5 bases, in that order; junction bases with no gene match: 4. Germline assignment: CDR1 MNHEY and CDR2 SVGAGI. Written as DNA, the CDR3 is TGTGCCAGCAGTTGGACAGGCTTTTATGGCTACACCTTC. Translation: CASSWTGFYGYTF.

The rearrangement joins TRBV25-1 to TRBJ2-1; possibly TRBD1 for D (5 bases). The end of the DNA is better explained by TRBJ2-7, so the J call may be wrong. The germline CDR1 and CDR2 sequences are MGHDK and SYGVNS. This CDR3 spans 13 amino acids. For the CDR3, the DNA is TGTGCCAGCAGTGAGACAGAGTACAATGAGCAGTACTTC. Translation: CASSETEYNEQYF.

V is TRBV4-1 and J is TRBJ1-5; 7 bases match TRBD1. The CDR3 has 15 amino acids. Germline CDR1 and CDR2: MGHRA and YSYEKL. V was clipped by 4 bases and J by 7 bases; unmatched bases: 10. CDR3 in DNA: TGCGCCAGCAGCCTGGCTACAGGGGAGGGGCAGCCCCAGCATTTT. This encodes CASSLATGEGQPQHF.

The genes are TRBV5-1 and TRBJ2-5, with D hard to call. CDR1 SGHRS and CDR2 YFSETQ come from the germline V gene. Trimming cost V 4 bases and J 5 bases, with 15 bases left between them. The CDR3 loop spans 14 amino acids. The CDR3 nucleotides read TGCGCCAGCAGCGTGGCTATGTTCTGGGAGACCCAGTACTTC. Protein product: CASSVAMFWETQYF. Drawing the rest from reference TRBV5-1 and TRBJ2-5, the complete variable domain is KAGVTQTPRYLIKTRGQQVTLSCSPISGHRSVSWYQQTPGQGLQFLFEYFSETQRNKGNFPGRFSGRQFSNSRSEMNVSTLELGDSALYLCASSVAMFWETQYFGPGTRLLVL.

The chain combines TRBV7-2 with TRBJ2-7; D is possibly TRBD1 (6 bases). V shed 5 bases and J shed 4 bases, with 21 bases lying between them. The CDR3 has 16 residues. CDR1 is SGHTA, CDR2 FQGNSA, per germline. The CDR3 DNA reads as TGTGCCAGCAGCCCACGCCCCCTACAGGGTCTATACGAGCAGTACTTC. This gives the protein CASSPRPLQGLYEQYF.

The chain joins TRBV7-9 to TRBJ1-2, with TRBD1 identical over 7 bases. This CDR3 region has 14 residues. In germline, CDR1 is SEHNR, CDR2 FQNEAQ (reference sequence). After removal of 5 bases from V and 3 bases from J, the junction contained 6 bases not matched to a gene. For the CDR3, the DNA is TGTGCCAGCAGCCCTGGGACAGACTACTATGGCTACACCTTC. The encoded protein is CASSPGTDYYGYTF.